These 29 T cell receptor beta chains share one sample of origin, sequenced in a study of shared T cell receptors in the human thymus. This table comes from immunoSEQ multiplex PCR, and its TCRdb copy is limited to in-frame clones, with some not included. The table has about 380,000 clones, about 95% seen once. Sequenced material: thymocytes. These receptors came from a human donor.

The chain couples TRBV19 to TRBJ2-3, with 13 bases aligning to TRBD2. CDR1 is LNHDA, CDR2 SQIVND, per germline (reference sequence). Trimming at V came to 3 bases and at J to 3 bases, leaving 12 bases not matched to a gene. This CDR3 comprises 19 residues. CDR3 coding DNA: TGTGCCAGTAGTATTGGGGATCGTGGACTAGCGGGAGAGACAGATACGCAGTATTTT. Translating it yields CASSIGDRGLAGETDTQYF.

The chain employs TRBV28 and TRBJ2-7, with a weak D call TRBD2 (6 bases). The CDR3 consists of 19 residues. Germline V gene data show CDR1 as MDHEN and CDR2 as SYDVKM. V was pared by 5 bases and J by 2 bases, with 28 bases between. The CDR3, as DNA: TGTGCCAGCAGTCCCGGGAGAGTTTGTCGAAGGCGGGAACCCTACGAGCAGTACTTC. This encodes CASSPGRVCRRREPYEQYF.

The chain uses TRBV28 and TRBJ1-3; no clear D. The CDR3 loop spans 18 amino acids. The germline V gene encodes CDR1 MDHEN and CDR2 SYDVKM. V gave up 1 base and J gave up 0 bases, with 16 bases separating them. The CDR3 sequence: CASSLSPFSADSGNTIYF. The CDR3 DNA sequence: TGTGCCAGCAGTTTATCCCCGTTTTCTGCGGACTCTGGAAACACCATATATTTT. The full variable domain, completed using reference TRBV28 and TRBJ1-3, is DVKVTQSSRYLVKRTGEKVFLECVQDMDHENMFWYRQDPGLGLRLIYFSYDVKMKEKGDIPEGYSVSREKKERFSLILESASTNQTSMYLCASSLSPFSADSGNTIYFGEGSWLTVV.

The chain is built from TRBV7-9 and TRBJ2-1; 12 bases align to TRBD2. The CDR3 spans 17 residues. Germline trimming cut 1 base from V and 9 bases from J; bases unmatched to any gene: 10. Germline CDR1 is SEHNR and CDR2 is FQNEAQ (reference sequence). The CDR3 spells CASSLECRTSGMVEQFF. The CDR3 region has the DNA TGTGCCAGCAGCTTAGAGTGTAGGACTAGCGGGATGGTTGAGCAGTTCTTC.

The CDR3 loop reads CASTPGASGNDEQFF. CDR3 DNA: TGTGCCAGCACCCCAGGAGCTAGCGGGAATGATGAGCAGTTCTTC. The chain carries TRBV7-9 and TRBJ2-1; 9 bases agree with TRBD2. CDR1 and CDR2 from the germline V gene are SEHNR and FQNEAQ (reference sequence). There are 15 residues in the CDR3. V dropped 7 bases and J dropped 8; count of bases not matched to a gene: 12.

The chain joins TRBV27 to TRBJ2-7, with D hard to call. Germline V gene data show CDR1 as MNHEY and CDR2 as SMNVEV (reference sequence). This CDR3 is 14 amino acids long. V was trimmed by 4 bases and J by 4 bases, leaving 14 bases between them. The CDR3 sequence is CASSYRRGFYEQYF. CDR3 nucleotides: TGTGCCAGCAGTTATCGGCGTGGATTTTACGAGCAGTACTTC.

The rearrangement links TRBV27 to TRBJ2-7; D is undetermined. V was cut by 5 bases and J by 2 bases, with 10 bases left in between. Germline-derived CDR1 and CDR2 are MNHEY and SMNVEV (reference sequence). This CDR3 has 13 amino acids. CDR3 in amino acids: CASSGSATYEQYF. For the CDR3, the DNA is TGTGCCAGCAGTGGCTCGGCGACCTACGAGCAGTACTTC.

J is TRBJ1-2 and V is TRBV2, with D hard to call. V dropped 1 base and J dropped 6 bases, with 12 bases sitting between them. The CDR3 extends over 14 amino acids. Germline V gene data show CDR1 as SNHLY and CDR2 as FYNNEI. CDR3 coding DNA: TGTGCCAGCAGTGAAGTAAGAGAACATGATGGCTACACCTTC. Its protein is CASSEVREHDGYTF. The full variable domain, completed using reference TRBV2 and TRBJ1-2, is EPEVTQTPSHQVTQMGQEVILRCVPISNHLYFYWYRQILGQKVEFLVSFYNNEISEKSEIFDDQFSVERPDGSNFTLKIRSTKLEDSAMYFCASSEVREHDGYTFGSGTRLTVV.

The V and J genes are TRBV27 and TRBJ2-1; 9 positions match TRBD2. V trimming: 4 bases; J trimming: 2 bases; junction bases outside the gene matches: 6. CDR1 is MNHEY and CDR2 is SMNVEV in the germline V gene (reference sequence). CDR3 length: 16 amino acids. The CDR3 region is CASSSWGGRAYNEQFF. The CDR3 bases are TGTGCCAGCAGTTCCTGGGGCGGGAGGGCCTACAATGAGCAGTTCTTC.

This chain uses TRBV6-5 with TRBJ2-7; D is uncertain. V was pared by 2 bases and J by 5 bases, with 7 bases between. This CDR3 has 12 residues. Germline-derived CDR1 and CDR2 are MNHEY and SVGAGI. The DNA of the CDR3 is TGTGCCAGCAGTTACGTTCCAGACGAGCAGTACTTC. Amino acids: CASSYVPDEQYF.

The chain has TRBV4-2 and TRBJ2-7; 10 bases line up with TRBD2. CDR3 length: 15 amino acids. In germline, CDR1 is LGHNA, CDR2 YNFKEQ. The J segment lost 3 bases and the V segment lost 2 bases, leaving 4 bases of the junction unmatched. This CDR3 reads CASSQPASGSYEQYF. DNA of the CDR3: TGTGCCAGCAGCCAACCAGCTAGCGGGAGCTACGAGCAGTACTTC.

J is TRBJ2-5 and V is TRBV27; the D gene is possibly TRBD2 (5 bases). The CDR3 consists of 15 residues. The ends were cut back, 4 bases at V and 4 bases at J, with 16 bases in the middle. Germline CDR1 reads MNHEY; CDR2 reads SMNVEV (reference sequence). The CDR3 here is CASSSSGVGRETQYF. DNA for the CDR3: TGTGCCAGCAGTTCATCCGGAGTTGGGAGAGAGACCCAGTACTTC.

This rearrangement joins TRBV19 to TRBJ1-1, with 8 bases lining up with TRBD1. Trimming removed 9 bases from V and 3 bases from J; junction bases left unmatched: 6. CDR3 size: 13 residues. The germline gives CDR1 LNHDA, CDR2 SQIVND (reference sequence). The CDR3 DNA sequence: TGTGCCAGCCCGACAGGGGTGGACACTGAAGCTTTCTTT. Amino acids: CASPTGVDTEAFF.

The V call is TRBV4-1, the J call TRBJ1-3; D is uncertain. The CDR3 sequence is 18 residues long. The germline CDR1 and CDR2 sequences are MGHRA and YSYEKL. Deletions cut 0 bases from V and 0 bases from J, with 15 bases between. The CDR3 bases are TGCGCCAGCAGCCAAGACGGCGGACGAGTAAGCTCTGGAAACACCATATATTTT. Translated, it gives CASSQDGGRVSSGNTIYF.

Only one count was recorded for this clone. The V gene is TRBV15, the J gene TRBJ1-5; D possibly corresponds to TRBD1 (6 bases). Trimming took 8 bases from V and 8 from J, leaving 19 bases between them. The germline gives CDR1 LNHNV, CDR2 YYDKDF (reference sequence). The length of the CDR3 is 14 residues. This CDR3 reads CATSKRGYGEPQHF. The CDR3 coding sequence is TGTGCCACCTCAAAAAGGGGGTATGGGGAGCCCCAGCATTTT.

DNA of the CDR3: TGTGCCAGCAGTTCCCCAAATCAGCCCCAGCATTTT. Amino acids: CASSSPNQPQHF. The chain couples TRBV28 to TRBJ1-5; no firm D call. The CDR3 runs to 12 residues. Trimming took 4 bases from V and 4 from J, leaving 5 bases between them. In germline, CDR1 is MDHEN, CDR2 SYDVKM.

This rearrangement joins TRBV28 to TRBJ2-1; D gene unclear. V was cut by 4 bases and J by 2 bases, with 12 bases left in between. This CDR3 has 15 amino acids. CDR1 and CDR2 from the germline V gene are MDHEN and SYDVKM. In nucleotides, the CDR3 is TGTGCCAGCAGTTATGACTTCCTGGCCTACAATGAGCAGTTCTTC. This codes for CASSYDFLAYNEQFF.

The V and J genes are TRBV7-3 and TRBJ2-2; a possible D gene is TRBD2 (6 bases). Trimming stripped 5 bases from V and 3 bases from J, with 16 bases between. Germline CDR1 and CDR2: SGHTA and FQGTGA. This CDR3 is 16 amino acids long. CDR3 amino acids: CASSQQEGGDTGELFF. The CDR3 coding sequence is TGTGCCAGCAGCCAACAGGAGGGAGGAGACACCGGGGAGCTGTTTTTT. The full variable domain, its missing parts supplied by reference TRBV7-3 and TRBJ2-2, is GAGVSQTPSNKVTEKGKYVELRCDPISGHTALYWYRQSLGQGPEFLIYFQGTGAADDSGLPNDRFFAVRPEGSVSTLKIQRTERGDSAVYLCASSQQEGGDTGELFFGEGSRLTVL.

The rearrangement links TRBV6-1 to TRBJ1-4; possibly TRBD1 for D (6 bases). The germline V and J ends were trimmed by 6 bases and 8 bases, with 22 bases remaining between them. CDR3 size: 16 residues. Germline V gene data show CDR1 as MNHNS and CDR2 as SASEGT. In nucleotides, the CDR3 is TGTGCCAGCAGCGAATACAAGAGGACAGACTTCGAAAAACTGTTTTTT. Translated: CASSEYKRTDFEKLFF.

The CDR3 region has the DNA TGTGCCAGCTCACGCCGGGACAGTGTGCCCGGGGAGCTGTTTTTT. Its translation is CASSRRDSVPGELFF. The chain has TRBV27 and TRBJ2-2; TRBD1 matches at 7 bases. Germline CDR1 MNHEY, CDR2 SMNVEV (reference sequence). V lost 8 bases, J lost 6 bases, and 12 bases stayed unmatched. The CDR3 extends over 15 amino acids.

In regard to this clone: Germline and junction disagree at one end, which may indicate a read error. V and J are TRBV20-1 and TRBJ2-1; D tentatively fits TRBD1 or TRBD2 (5 bases each). CDR3 length equals 10 residues. Per germline, CDR1 DFQATT and CDR2 SNEGSKA (reference sequence). CDR3 sequence: CSAKAYRDLF. In DNA form, the CDR3 reads TGCAGTGCGAAAGCCTACCGGGACCTCTTC.

The J gene is TRBJ2-1, the V gene TRBV14; TRBD2 aligns across 10 bases. Germline lookup yields CDR1 SGHDN and CDR2 FVKESK. V shed 8 bases, J shed 2 bases, and the junction held 6 bases outside the gene matches. CDR3 length equals 15 residues. CDR3 region: CASYPTSGPYNEQFF. The DNA for the CDR3 is TGTGCCAGCTACCCGACTAGCGGGCCCTACAATGAGCAGTTCTTC.

This chain links TRBV9 with TRBJ2-7; D is perhaps TRBD2 (5 bases). The CDR3 extends over 15 amino acids. Germline assignment: CDR1 SGDLS and CDR2 YYNGEE. The germline V and J ends were trimmed by 4 bases and 3 bases, with 17 bases remaining between them. The DNA of the CDR3 is TGTGCCAGCAGCCCTCGGGCTAGCCCTTACTACGAGCAGTACTTC. Amino acids: CASSPRASPYYEQYF.

The J gene is TRBJ1-2, the V gene TRBV7-2; D gene unclear. Trimming pared 2 bases from V and 8 bases from J, leaving 15 bases between. This CDR3 is built from 14 residues. CDR1 is SGHTA and CDR2 is FQGNSA in the germline V gene. Here the CDR3 DNA reads TGTGCCAGCAGCTTAACCGGCGCCTCGACGGGCTACACCTTC. Residues: CASSLTGASTGYTF.

This sequence joins TRBV27 and TRBJ2-1; weak D call: TRBD2 (5 bases). CDR1 and CDR2 from the germline V gene are MNHEY and SMNVEV (reference sequence). CDR3 length equals 15 residues. Trimming stripped 4 bases from V and 7 bases from J, with 17 bases between. CDR3 sequence (DNA): TGTGCCAGCAGTTGTGGTAGCGATACTATAAATGAGCAGTTCTTC. This gives the protein CASSCGSDTINEQFF.

V is TRBV5-1 and J is TRBJ2-7; 9 nucleotides align to TRBD2. Looked up from germline, CDR1 is SGHRS and CDR2 is YFSETQ. J gave up 5 bases and V 1 base, and 7 bases lay outside the gene matches. The CDR3 loop spans 15 amino acids. CDR3 protein: CASSLFGGRAHEQYF. The CDR3 DNA reads as TGCGCCAGCAGCTTGTTTGGCGGGAGGGCCCACGAGCAGTACTTC.

This clone was seen only once. V gene TRBV7-9 combines with J gene TRBJ2-7; no firm D call. CDR1 and CDR2 (germline): SEHNR, FQNEAQ (reference sequence). V shed 4 bases and J shed 3 bases, with 13 bases lying between them. This CDR3 has 14 amino acids. The CDR3 bases are TGTGCCAGCAGCTCCGCACCGCTTGACTACGAGCAGTACTTC. It is translated as CASSSAPLDYEQYF.

The rearrangement joins TRBV25-1 to TRBJ1-1, with D possibly matching TRBD1 (5 bases). V lost 11 bases to trimming and J lost 4 bases, with 29 bases between them. The CDR3 covers 17 residues. In germline, CDR1 is MGHDK, CDR2 SYGVNS. As DNA, the CDR3 is TGTGCCGCAGTGGGGGATCGGAGGAGGGGCTGGAGCACTGAAGCTTTCTTT. This encodes CAAVGDRRRGWSTEAFF. Supplemented by reference TRBV25-1 and TRBJ1-1, the full variable domain reads EADIYQTPRYLVIGTGKKITLECSQTMGHDKMYWYQQDPGMELHLIHYSYGVNSTEKGDLSSESTVSRIRTEHFPLTLESARPSHTSQYLCAAVGDRRRGWSTEAFFGQGTRLTVV.

The genes are TRBV30 and TRBJ1-1; 12 bases are a match to TRBD1. CDR1 is GTSNPN, CDR2 SVGIG, per germline (reference sequence). V trimming: 5 bases; J trimming: 0 bases; junction bases outside the gene matches: 13. The CDR3 is 18 residues long. This CDR3 reads CAWEGDRGRFGMNTEAFF. CDR3 coding DNA: TGTGCCTGGGAAGGGGACAGGGGGCGCTTCGGCATGAACACTGAAGCTTTCTTT.